The 14 T cell receptor beta chains reported below all come from one sample, sequenced in a study of cytomegalovirus exposure and HLA in healthy donors (dated by TCRdb to 2015 to 2018). Library preparation employed the immunoSEQ multiplex PCR assay. For the multiplex PCR, a mixture combining 60 forward primers for TCR Vbeta segments and 13 reverse primers for TCR Jbeta segments was used. TCRdb limited this immuneACCESS table to in-frame rearrangements with V and J called. A share of clones is missing; checked studies link under half to unresolved V genes, and the rest is unexplained. The sample table records nearly 110,000 clones; more than 65% of these occur just once. Around 2% of the sample goes to the ten largest clones. Material for sequencing was PBMCs. The receptors stem from a man aged 25 to 40 in good health and CMV-seronegative.

This chain uses TRBV30 with TRBJ1-5; D is ambiguous. V lost 4 bases and J lost 2, with 9 bases in between. CDR1 is GTSNPN, CDR2 SVGIG, per germline (reference sequence). The CDR3 consists of 13 residues. The CDR3 sequence is CAWNREGNQPQHF. The CDR3 bases are TGTGCCTGGAACAGAGAAGGCAATCAGCCCCAGCATTTT.

V and J are TRBV29-1 and TRBJ1-1, with D maybe TRBD1 (6 bases). Germline CDR1 reads SQVTM; CDR2 reads ANQGSEA. CDR3 size: 13 residues. V was trimmed by 7 bases and J by 5 bases, leaving 17 bases between them. The CDR3 spells CSGQQGAGTEAFF. CDR3 in DNA: TGCAGCGGCCAACAGGGAGCGGGGACTGAAGCTTTCTTT.

The chain uses TRBV15 and TRBJ2-7; 9 bases fit TRBD2. CDR1 and CDR2 from the germline V gene are LNHNV and YYDKDF (reference sequence). The CDR3 totals 14 residues. With 5 bases clipped from V and 4 bases from J, the junction kept 6 bases outside the gene matches. Here the CDR3 DNA reads TGTGCCACCAGCCCCCGGACTAGCGCGTACGAGCAGTACTTC. It is translated as CATSPRTSAYEQYF.

The chain couples TRBV19 to TRBJ2-2; possible D gene TRBD1, 6 bases. Per germline, CDR1 LNHDA and CDR2 SQIVND (reference sequence). Trimming left V 7 bases short and J 4 bases short, with 10 bases between. The CDR3 has 13 residues. For the CDR3, the DNA is TGTGCCAGTACCAGGGGCCGCACCGGGGAGCTGTTTTTT. This codes for CASTRGRTGELFF.

This clone appeared a few times. The CDR3 coding sequence is TGTGCCTGGATCGACAGGGGGAGGAGCAATGAGCAGTTCTTC. It codes for CAWIDRGRSNEQFF. J is TRBJ2-1 and V is TRBV30, with 9 bases lining up with TRBD1. V shed 4 bases and J 6 bases; nucleotides not matched to a gene: 7. This CDR3 is 14 amino acids long. Germline V gene data show CDR1 as GTSNPN and CDR2 as SVGIG (reference sequence). The full variable domain, rest sourced from reference TRBV30 and TRBJ2-1, is SQTIHQWPATLVQPVGSPLSLECTVEGTSNPNLYWYRQAAGRGLQLLFYSVGIGQISSEVPQNLSASRPQDRQFILSSKKLLLSDSGFYLCAWIDRGRSNEQFFGPGTRLTVL.

The chain employs TRBV25-1 and TRBJ1-1; a possible D gene is TRBD1 (5 bases). V lost 3 bases, J lost 5 bases, and 13 bases lay in between. The CDR3 totals 14 residues. The germline CDR1 and CDR2 sequences are MGHDK and SYGVNS. The CDR3 loop is CASSDPGGRTEAFF. In DNA form, the CDR3 reads TGTGCCAGCAGTGATCCGGGGGGTCGGACTGAAGCTTTCTTT.

V usage is TRBV9 and J usage is TRBJ1-1, with 7 bases aligning to TRBD1. This CDR3 comprises 15 residues. Germline CDR1 is SGDLS and CDR2 is YYNGEE. V shed 3 bases, J shed 4 bases, and the junction held 9 bases outside the gene matches. The CDR3 DNA reads TGTGCCAGCAGCGCCAGGGGGACCTTTGCCACTGAAGCTTTCTTT. It translates to CASSARGTFATEAFF.

This clone appeared once. The CDR3 sequence: CASSPSGSPINSPLHF. For the CDR3, the DNA is TGCGCCAGCAGCCCTAGTGGAAGCCCAATTAATTCACCCCTCCACTTT. The chain uses TRBV5-1 and TRBJ1-6; the D is unclear. The CDR3 spans 16 residues. Trimming removed 4 bases from V and 6 bases from J, with 17 bases in between. Germline V CDR1 and CDR2: SGHRS, YFSETQ.

This clone was observed a handful of times. The chain has TRBV10-3 and TRBJ2-5, with D possibly matching TRBD1 (5 bases). There are 13 residues in the CDR3. From germline, CDR1 is ENHRY and CDR2 SYGVKD. V lost 6 bases to trimming and J lost 1 base, with 9 bases between them. CDR3 DNA: TGTGCCATCAGGACAGCCATCCAAGAGACCCAGTACTTC. It is translated as CAIRTAIQETQYF.

The CDR3 spells CASSLNMGYTF. The CDR3 DNA sequence: TGTGCCAGCAGCTTGAACATGGGCTACACCTTC. The chain uses TRBV5-5 and TRBJ1-2, with unresolved D. V lost 1 base and J 8 bases, leaving 6 bases between the germline ends. CDR1 and CDR2 from the germline V gene are SGHKS and YYEKEE (reference sequence). This CDR3 region has 11 residues.

This chain uses TRBV4-2 with TRBJ2-1; 10 positions agree with TRBD2. The CDR3 length is 16 residues. Per germline, CDR1 LGHNA and CDR2 YNFKEQ. V lost 3 bases, J lost 9 bases, and 11 bases stayed unmatched. CDR3: CASSQRGLAGVGEQFF. CDR3 bases: TGTGCCAGCAGCCAGCGCGGGCTAGCGGGGGTGGGTGAGCAGTTCTTC.

This clone was recorded only once. J is TRBJ2-7 and V is TRBV9; 7 bases align to TRBD1. The CDR3 consists of 14 residues. Germline CDR1 SGDLS, CDR2 YYNGEE. Trimming at V came to 4 bases and at J to 3 bases, leaving 7 bases not matched to a gene. The CDR3 coding sequence is TGTGCCAGCAGCACCCACAGGGGAAACTACGAGCAGTACTTC. This encodes CASSTHRGNYEQYF.

The chain recombines TRBV7-8 with TRBJ2-7; D is perhaps TRBD1 (5 bases). V gave up 11 bases and J gave up 3 bases, with 11 bases separating them. This CDR3 is 11 amino acids long. Germline CDR1 SGHVS, CDR2 FQNEAQ. DNA of the CDR3: TGTGCCGTCTTCCAGGGCTACGAGCAGTACTTC. Protein sequence: CAVFQGYEQYF.

This clone came up a few times. This chain uses TRBV7-2 with TRBJ2-2; TRBD2 aligns across 8 bases. CDR3 length: 15 amino acids. Unmatched junction bases numbered 6, after V lost 3 bases and J lost 6 bases. The germline V gene has CDR1 SGHTA and CDR2 FQGNSA. This chain's CDR3 is CASSFGGASAGELFF. The CDR3 region has the DNA TGTGCCAGCAGCTTCGGGGGGGCCAGTGCCGGGGAGCTGTTTTTT.